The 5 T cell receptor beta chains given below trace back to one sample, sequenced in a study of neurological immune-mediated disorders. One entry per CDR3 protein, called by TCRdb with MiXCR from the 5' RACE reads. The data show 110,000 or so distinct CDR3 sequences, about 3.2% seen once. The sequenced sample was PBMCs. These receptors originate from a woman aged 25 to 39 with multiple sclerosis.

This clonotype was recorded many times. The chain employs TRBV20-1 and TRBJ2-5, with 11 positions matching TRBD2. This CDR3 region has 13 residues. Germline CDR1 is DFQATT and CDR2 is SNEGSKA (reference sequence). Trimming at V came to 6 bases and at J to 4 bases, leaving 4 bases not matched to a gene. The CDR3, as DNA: TGCAGTGCCAGACTAGCGGGACGAGAGACCCAGTACTTC. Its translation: CSARLAGRETQYF.

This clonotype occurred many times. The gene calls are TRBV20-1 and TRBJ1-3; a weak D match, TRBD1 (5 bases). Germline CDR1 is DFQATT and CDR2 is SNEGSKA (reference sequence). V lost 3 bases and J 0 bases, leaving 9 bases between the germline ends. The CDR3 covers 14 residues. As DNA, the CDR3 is TGCAGTGCTAGGGGGGACTTCTCTGGAAACACCATATATTTT. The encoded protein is CSARGDFSGNTIYF.

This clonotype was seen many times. CDR3 bases: TGTGCCTGGAGTGTGGGACAGGAGCGGGCTTTCTTT. Translated, it gives CAWSVGQERAFF. The chain is built from TRBV30 and TRBJ1-1; 8 bases fit TRBD1. The trim removed 0 bases at V and 11 bases at J, leaving 5 bases unmatched. The germline CDR1 and CDR2 sequences are GTSNPN and SVGIG (reference sequence). The CDR3 length is 12 residues.

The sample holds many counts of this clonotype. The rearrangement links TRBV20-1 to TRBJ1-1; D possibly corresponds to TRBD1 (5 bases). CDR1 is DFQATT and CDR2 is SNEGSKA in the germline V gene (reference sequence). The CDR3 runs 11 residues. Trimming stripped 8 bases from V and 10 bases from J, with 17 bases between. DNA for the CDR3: TGCAGTCAACGGGGGGGGTATGGAGCTTTCTTT. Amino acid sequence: CSQRGGYGAFF.

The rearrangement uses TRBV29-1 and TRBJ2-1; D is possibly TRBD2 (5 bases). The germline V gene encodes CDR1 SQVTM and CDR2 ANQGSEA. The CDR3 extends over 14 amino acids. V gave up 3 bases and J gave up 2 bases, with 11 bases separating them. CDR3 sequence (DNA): TGCAGCGTTGAGGCTGGGAGTACCTACAATGAGCAGTTCTTC. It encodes CSVEAGSTYNEQFF.